This T cell receptor (beta chain) came from a study of T cells expressing NK-cell markers. Across the whole study: Sequencing of TCR beta repertoires drew on sorted CD3+CD56+NKG2C+, CD3+CD56+NKG2C- and CD3+CD56-NKG2C+ T cells. The authors sequenced eight donors, of whom seven were HCMV-seropositive and one was seronegative.

From the 5' RACE reads, TCRdb lists one entry per CDR3 protein and no DNA. Recorded for this sample: some 460,000 distinct CDR3 sequences. Germline lookup yields CDR1 SEHNR and CDR2 FQNEAQ (reference sequence). This CDR3 has 16 amino acids. This TCR derives from a woman between 50 and 59 years old in good health. Sequenced: blood T cells: a sorted CD56 or NKG2C T cell subset, CD4+ or CD8+ T cells, or bulk PBMC T cells (not recorded which). The chain has TRBV7-9 and TRBJ2-1; checking the TCRdb D call of TRBD1 is not possible without DNA. The CDR3 loop is CASSGRAASSYNEQFF.